This T cell receptor (beta chain) emerged from a study of cytomegalovirus exposure and HLA in healthy donors. The PCR was carried out with 60 Vbeta primers and 13 Jbeta primers. The repertoire was sequenced with immunoSEQ multiplex PCR; TCRdb's copy has only in-frame clones and lacks some. The repertoire table contains 130,000 or so clones. CDR1 is SEHNR, CDR2 FQNEAQ, per germline (reference sequence). V was pared by 4 bases and J by 5 bases, with 5 bases between. The CDR3 extends over 12 amino acids. The chain links TRBV7-9 to TRBJ1-4; D is ambiguous. This clonotype was sampled from a man aged 18 to 30 in good health and CMV-seronegative. Sequencing was performed on PBMCs. CDR3 in DNA: TGTGCCAGCAGCTCTAGGAATGAAAAACTGTTTTTT. It translates to CASSSRNEKLFF. The whole variable domain, filled in from reference TRBV7-9 and TRBJ1-4, reads DTGVSQNPRHKITKRGQNVTFRCDPISEHNRLYWYRQTLGQGPEFLTYFQNEAQLEKSRLLSDRFSAERPKGSFSTLEIQRTEQGDSAMYLCASSSRNEKLFFGSGTQLSVL.